The sequence of this T cell receptor beta chain was determined in a study of blood T cell repertoires in COVID-19. The CDR3 covers 15 residues. Between the trimmed V and J ends, which lost 5 bases and 1 base, there was a span of 17 bases. CDR1 is GTSNPN, CDR2 SVGIG, per germline (reference sequence). The method was immunoSEQ multiplex PCR; TCRdb's version includes in-frame clones alone and lacks a portion of them. Of approximately 170,000 clones in the sample, about 80% were seen once. The origin of this receptor is an elderly woman with acute or convalescent COVID-19. The rearrangement uses TRBV30 and TRBJ2-5, with D possibly matching TRBD2 (6 bases). Sequencing was done on a sample of peripheral blood. The CDR3 sequence is CAWDPVGTFQETQYF. CDR3 DNA: TGTGCCTGGGACCCCGTGGGGACTTTCCAAGAGACCCAGTACTTC.